The 19 T cell receptor beta chains in this list originate from one sample, sequenced in a study of tumor-infiltrating lymphocytes in localized non-small cell lung cancer. The table came from immunoSEQ multiplex PCR; TCRdb's copy has only in-frame clones and leaves some out. The data hold about 15,000 clones, with 75% to 85% observed a single time. Material: lung tumor tissue. The receptors shown here come from a human donor with non-small cell lung cancer.

This clone was detected only a few times. The gene calls are TRBV5-1 and TRBJ2-7, with TRBD2 matching 8 bases. Germline assignment: CDR1 SGHRS and CDR2 YFSETQ. Germline trimming cut 1 base from V and 6 bases from J; bases unmatched to any gene: 9. This CDR3 contains 15 residues. CDR3 residues: CASSLRGGRLGEQYF. The CDR3 DNA follows: TGCGCCAGCAGCTTGCGGGGCGGGAGGTTAGGCGAGCAGTACTTC. The whole variable domain, remainder taken from reference TRBV5-1 and TRBJ2-7, is KAGVTQTPRYLIKTRGQQVTLSCSPISGHRSVSWYQQTPGQGLQFLFEYFSETQRNKGNFPGRFSGRQFSNSRSEMNVSTLELGDSALYLCASSLRGGRLGEQYFGPGTRLTVT.

V gene TRBV5-4 combines with J gene TRBJ1-1; TRBD1 might be the D (5 bases). In germline, CDR1 is SGHNT, CDR2 YYREEE (reference sequence). V was pared by 4 bases and J by 9 bases, with 19 bases between. This CDR3 has 14 amino acids. The CDR3 DNA reads as TGTGCCAGCAGCAAGTCGCAGGGTCTTGACAAAGCTTTCTTT. As protein: CASSKSQGLDKAFF.

CDR3 region: CASSLVASTSGSYEQYF. Written as DNA, the CDR3 is TGTGCCAGCAGCTTAGTAGCTTCGACTAGCGGCTCCTACGAGCAGTACTTC. The chain combines TRBV11-3 with TRBJ2-7; 9 bases agree with TRBD2. V lost 1 base and J lost 0; bases outside the gene matches: 7. CDR1 SGHNT and CDR2 YENEEA come from the germline V gene. This CDR3 has 17 residues.

This chain joins TRBV6-1 and TRBJ1-5; 8 bases fit TRBD1. CDR3 length: 14 residues. The germline CDR1 and CDR2 sequences are MNHNS and SASEGT. The trim removed 6 bases at V and 7 bases at J, leaving 8 bases unmatched. CDR3 coding DNA: TGTGCCAGCAGGGATACAGGGGGAGGACAGCCCCAGCATTTT. Amino acids: CASRDTGGGQPQHF.

The V gene is TRBV19, the J gene TRBJ1-3; maybe TRBD1 (5 bases). The germline gives CDR1 LNHDA, CDR2 SQIVND (reference sequence). This CDR3 region has 16 residues. The V end was cut by 5 bases, the J end by 2 bases, with 16 bases between. The CDR3: CASSLSGTPTGNTIYF. The DNA of the CDR3 is TGTGCCAGTAGTCTCTCCGGGACCCCCACTGGAAACACCATATATTTT. The variable domain in full, completed from reference TRBV19 and TRBJ1-3, reads DGGITQSPKYLFRKEGQNVTLSCEQNLNHDAMYWYRQDPGQGLRLIYYSQIVNDFQKGDIAEGYSVSREKKESFPLTVTSAQKNPTAFYLCASSLSGTPTGNTIYFGEGSWLTVV.

V usage is TRBV7-2 and J usage is TRBJ2-1; 13 bases line up with TRBD2. The CDR3 contains 19 residues. Germline trimming cut 4 bases from V and 0 bases from J; bases unmatched to any gene: 9. Germline V lookup: CDR1 SGHTA, CDR2 FQGNSA. The CDR3 DNA reads as TGTGCCAGCAGCTACGGACTAGCGGGAGTCATTGGCTCCTACAATGAGCAGTTCTTC. This encodes CASSYGLAGVIGSYNEQFF. The whole variable domain, remainder taken from reference TRBV7-2 and TRBJ2-1, is GAGVSQSPSNKVTEKGKDVELRCDPISGHTALYWYRQSLGQGLEFLIYFQGNSAPDKSGLPSDRFSAERTGGSVSTLTIQRTQQEDSAVYLCASSYGLAGVIGSYNEQFFGPGTRLTVL.

This clone was detected a few times. The gene calls are TRBV6-4 and TRBJ1-1, with 9 bases identical to TRBD1. The CDR3 is made up of 16 amino acids. Germline CDR1 is MRHNA and CDR2 is SNTAGT. Trimming took 2 bases from V and 4 from J; bases not matched to a gene: 8. CDR3 nucleotides: TGTGCCAGCAGTGACGAACCGGGACAGGGAAGCACTGAAGCTTTCTTT. It translates to CASSDEPGQGSTEAFF.

This clone was counted a few times. The chain couples TRBV7-3 to TRBJ2-2; TRBD2 matches at 7 bases. The J segment lost 4 bases and the V segment lost 4 bases, leaving 3 bases of the junction unmatched. The germline V gene has CDR1 SGHTA and CDR2 FQGTGA. The CDR3 sequence is 14 residues long. The CDR3 coding sequence is TGTGCCAGCAGCTCAGGACTAGTCACCGGGGAGCTGTTTTTT. Translation: CASSSGLVTGELFF.

The genes are TRBV28 and TRBJ1-2, with D unclear. Trimming cost V 9 bases and J 9 bases, with 17 bases left between them. Germline CDR1 reads MDHEN; CDR2 reads SYDVKM. This CDR3 has 12 amino acids. The CDR3 DNA reads TGTGCCAGTAAATTAAGGAAAGGAAGCTACACCTTC. It codes for CASKLRKGSYTF.

To note about this clone: Other nucleotide sequences in the sample specify the same CDR3. This sequence joins TRBV9 and TRBJ2-7, with TRBD2 matching over 7 bases. From germline, CDR1 is SGDLS and CDR2 YYNGEE. V shed 2 bases and J 2 bases; nucleotides not matched to a gene: 10. The CDR3 covers 16 residues. In nucleotides, the CDR3 is TGTGCCAGCAGCGTGGGAATAGCGGGTGAGACCTACGAGCAGTACTTC. Its translation: CASSVGIAGETYEQYF.

The rearrangement joins TRBV10-3 to TRBJ1-1; D not certain. The CDR3 consists of 15 residues. The ends were cut back, 7 bases at V and 1 base at J, with 16 bases in the middle. Germline V CDR1 and CDR2: ENHRY, SYGVKD. Here the CDR3 reads CAINPSRIQNTEAFF. CDR3 coding DNA: TGTGCCATCAACCCAAGCAGAATACAGAACACTGAAGCTTTCTTT.

The genes are TRBV27 and TRBJ2-7, with D unresolved. Germline V gene lookup returns CDR1 MNHEY and CDR2 SMNVEV (reference sequence). The CDR3 extends over 14 amino acids. Trimming took 1 base from V and 0 from J, leaving 7 bases between them. This CDR3 is CASSLFQDSYEQYF. In nucleotides, the CDR3 is TGTGCCAGCAGTTTATTCCAGGACTCCTACGAGCAGTACTTC.

This chain links TRBV5-1 with TRBJ1-2; D not certain. In germline, CDR1 is SGHRS, CDR2 YFSETQ. The V end was cut by 0 bases, the J end by 1 base, with 7 bases between. CDR3 size: 14 residues. Here the CDR3 reads CASSLDRDNYGYTF. CDR3 DNA sequence: TGCGCCAGCAGCTTGGACAGAGATAACTATGGCTACACCTTC.

J is TRBJ2-2 and V is TRBV4-3; D is unclear. The ends were cut back, 1 base at V and 6 bases at J, with 15 bases in the middle. The CDR3 has 16 amino acids. Germline CDR1 reads LGHNA; CDR2 reads YSLEER. This chain's CDR3 is CASSQGLVIRPGELFF. In DNA, the CDR3 is TGCGCCAGCAGCCAAGGTCTAGTGATTCGGCCCGGGGAGCTGTTTTTT.

The rearrangement joins TRBV7-6 to TRBJ2-7; tentatively, D is TRBD1 or TRBD2 (5 bases each). The CDR3 is made up of 15 amino acids. The V gene lost 1 base and the J gene lost 0 bases, with 10 bases spanning the gap. Germline loops: CDR1 SGHVS, CDR2 FNYEAQ. CDR3 region: CASSLDQGASYEQYF. The CDR3 DNA follows: TGTGCCAGCAGCTTAGATCAGGGAGCCTCCTACGAGCAGTACTTC. The variable domain in full, completed from reference TRBV7-6 and TRBJ2-7, reads GAGVSQSPRYKVTKRGQDVALRCDPISGHVSLYWYRQALGQGPEFLTYFNYEAQQDKSGLPNDRFSAERPEGSISTLTIQRTEQRDSAMYRCASSLDQGASYEQYFGPGTRLTVT.

This clone has just one count. This chain joins TRBV9 and TRBJ2-2; perhaps TRBD2 as D (6 bases). The CDR3 length is 16 residues. V was shortened by 3 bases and J by 5 bases, with 17 bases between the two germline ends. CDR1 is SGDLS and CDR2 is YYNGEE in the germline V gene. CDR3 protein: CASSERDWGVTGELFF. Here the CDR3 DNA reads TGTGCCAGCAGCGAACGGGACTGGGGGGTTACCGGGGAGCTGTTTTTT. Complete variable domain (other parts from reference TRBV9 and TRBJ2-2): DSGVTQTPKHLITATGQRVTLRCSPRSGDLSVYWYQQSLDQGLQFLIQYYNGEERAKGNILERFSAQQFPDLHSELNLSSLELGDSALYFCASSERDWGVTGELFFGEGSRLTVL.

This clone is labeled medium-sized. DNA for the CDR3: TGTGCCAGCAGTTCCGGGCGGAGACGGGAGGGGGACGAGCAGTACTTC. It yields the protein CASSSGRRREGDEQYF. This chain links TRBV6-5 with TRBJ2-7, with TRBD2 matching 8 bases. Germline V gene data show CDR1 as MNHEY and CDR2 as SVGAGI. J gave up 5 bases and V 4 bases, and 13 bases lay outside the gene matches. The CDR3 totals 16 residues.

The rearrangement links TRBV11-3 to TRBJ2-5, with a weak D call TRBD1 (6 bases). CDR1 SGHNT and CDR2 YENEEA come from the germline V gene. This CDR3 contains 14 residues. The V end lost 1 base, the J end lost 5 bases, and 11 bases lay between the germline ends. CDR3 DNA sequence: TGTGCCAGCAGCTTAGGGTGGCAGGGGGAGACCCAGTACTTC. Its protein product is CASSLGWQGETQYF. The entire variable domain, with the rest obtained from reference TRBV11-3 and TRBJ2-5, is as follows: EAGVVQSPRYKIIEKKQPVAFWCNPISGHNTLYWYLQNLGQGPELLIRYENEEAVDDSQLPKDRFSAERLKGVDSTLKIQPAELGDSAVYLCASSLGWQGETQYFGPGTRLLVL.

The chain has TRBV7-2 and TRBJ2-1; no firm D call. The V and J ends lost 2 bases and 8 bases respectively, with 13 bases between them. Germline V gene sequence: CDR1 SGHTA, CDR2 FQGNSA. CDR3 length: 14 amino acids. CDR3: CASSLPPLVHEQFF. CDR3 in DNA: TGTGCCAGCAGCTTACCCCCCCTAGTGCATGAGCAGTTCTTC.